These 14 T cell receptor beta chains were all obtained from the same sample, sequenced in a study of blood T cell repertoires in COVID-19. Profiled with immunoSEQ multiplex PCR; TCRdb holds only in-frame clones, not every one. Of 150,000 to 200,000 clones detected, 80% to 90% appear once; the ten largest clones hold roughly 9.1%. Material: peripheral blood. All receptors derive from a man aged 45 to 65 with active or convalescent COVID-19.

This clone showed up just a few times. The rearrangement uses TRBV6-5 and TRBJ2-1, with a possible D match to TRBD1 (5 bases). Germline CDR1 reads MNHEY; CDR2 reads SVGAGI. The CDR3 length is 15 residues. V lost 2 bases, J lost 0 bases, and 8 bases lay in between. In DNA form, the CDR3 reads TGTGCCAGCAGTTACGACAGACCCTCCTACAATGAGCAGTTCTTC. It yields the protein CASSYDRPSYNEQFF.

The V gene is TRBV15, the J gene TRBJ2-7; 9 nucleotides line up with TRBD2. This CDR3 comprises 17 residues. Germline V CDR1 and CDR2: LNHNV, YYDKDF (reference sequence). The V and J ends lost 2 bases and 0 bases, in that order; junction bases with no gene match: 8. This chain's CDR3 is CATSRSWTSDRSYEQYF. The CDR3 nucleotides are TGTGCCACCAGCAGATCCTGGACTAGCGACCGCTCCTACGAGCAGTACTTC.

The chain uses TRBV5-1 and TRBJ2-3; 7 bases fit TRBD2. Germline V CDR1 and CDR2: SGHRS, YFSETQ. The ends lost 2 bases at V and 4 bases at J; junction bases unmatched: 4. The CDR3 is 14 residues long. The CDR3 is CASSLLAKADTQYF. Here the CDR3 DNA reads TGCGCCAGCAGCTTACTAGCGAAGGCAGATACGCAGTATTTT.

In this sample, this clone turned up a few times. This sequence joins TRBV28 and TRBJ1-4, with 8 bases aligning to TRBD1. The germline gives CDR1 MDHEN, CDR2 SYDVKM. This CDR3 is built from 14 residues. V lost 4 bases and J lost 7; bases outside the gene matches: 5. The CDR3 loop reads CASSSQGVREKLFF. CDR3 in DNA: TGTGCCAGCAGTTCACAGGGGGTACGTGAAAAACTGTTTTTT. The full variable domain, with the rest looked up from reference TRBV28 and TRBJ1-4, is DVKVTQSSRYLVKRTGEKVFLECVQDMDHENMFWYRQDPGLGLRLIYFSYDVKMKEKGDIPEGYSVSREKKERFSLILESASTNQTSMYLCASSSQGVREKLFFGSGTQLSVL.

The CDR3 spells CASSPQASGSVSYNEQFF. CDR3 DNA: TGTGCCAGCTCACCACAGGCTAGCGGGAGTGTGAGCTACAATGAGCAGTTCTTC. V and J are TRBV18 and TRBJ2-1, with TRBD2 identical over 10 bases. J was trimmed by 3 bases and V by 1 base; bases with no gene match: 9. This CDR3 comprises 18 residues. Germline V CDR1 and CDR2: KGHSH, LQKENI.

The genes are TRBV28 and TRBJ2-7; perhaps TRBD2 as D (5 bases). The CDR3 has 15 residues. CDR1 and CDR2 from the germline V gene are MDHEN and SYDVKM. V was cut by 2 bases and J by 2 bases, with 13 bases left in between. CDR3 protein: CASSLALRGTYEQYF. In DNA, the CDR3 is TGTGCCAGCAGTTTAGCGCTACGGGGTACCTACGAGCAGTACTTC.

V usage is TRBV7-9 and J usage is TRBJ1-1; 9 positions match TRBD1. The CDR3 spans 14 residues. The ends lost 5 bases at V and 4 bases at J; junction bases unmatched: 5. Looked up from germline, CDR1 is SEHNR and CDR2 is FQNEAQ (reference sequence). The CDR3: CASSPWDRATEAFF. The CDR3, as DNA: TGTGCCAGCAGCCCCTGGGACAGGGCCACTGAAGCTTTCTTT.

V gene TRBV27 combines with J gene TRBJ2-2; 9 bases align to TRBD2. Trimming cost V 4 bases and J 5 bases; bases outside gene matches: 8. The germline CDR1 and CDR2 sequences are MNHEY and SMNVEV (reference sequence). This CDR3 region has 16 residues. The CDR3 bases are TGTGCCAGCAGTTCTCGGACTAGCGCTTGGACCGGGGAGCTGTTTTTT. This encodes CASSSRTSAWTGELFF.

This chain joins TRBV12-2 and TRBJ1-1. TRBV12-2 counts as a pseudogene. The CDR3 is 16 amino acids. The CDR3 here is CASRLVRRGPGTEAFF. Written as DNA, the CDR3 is TGTGCAAGTCGCTTAGTCCGGCGGGGCCCGGGGACTGAAGCTTTCTTT.

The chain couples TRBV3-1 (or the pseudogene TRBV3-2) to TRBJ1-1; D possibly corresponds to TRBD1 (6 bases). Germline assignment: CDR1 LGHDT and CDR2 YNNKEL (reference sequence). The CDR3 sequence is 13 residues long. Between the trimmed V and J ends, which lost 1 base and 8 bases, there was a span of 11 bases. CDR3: CASSQGNREEAFF. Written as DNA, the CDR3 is TGTGCCAGCAGCCAAGGGAACAGGGAGGAAGCTTTCTTT.

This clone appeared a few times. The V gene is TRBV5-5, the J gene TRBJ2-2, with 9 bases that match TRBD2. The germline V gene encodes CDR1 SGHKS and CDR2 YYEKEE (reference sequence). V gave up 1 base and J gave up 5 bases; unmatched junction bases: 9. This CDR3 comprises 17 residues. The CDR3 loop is CASSLTLRTSETGELFF. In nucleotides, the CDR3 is TGTGCCAGCAGCTTGACGTTGAGGACTAGCGAGACCGGGGAGCTGTTTTTT.

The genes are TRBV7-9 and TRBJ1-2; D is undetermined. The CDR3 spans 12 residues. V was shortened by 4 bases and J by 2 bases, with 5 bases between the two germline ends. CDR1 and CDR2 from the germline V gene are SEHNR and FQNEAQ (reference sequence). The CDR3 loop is CASSYINYGYTF. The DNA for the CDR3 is TGTGCCAGCAGCTATATCAACTATGGCTACACCTTC.

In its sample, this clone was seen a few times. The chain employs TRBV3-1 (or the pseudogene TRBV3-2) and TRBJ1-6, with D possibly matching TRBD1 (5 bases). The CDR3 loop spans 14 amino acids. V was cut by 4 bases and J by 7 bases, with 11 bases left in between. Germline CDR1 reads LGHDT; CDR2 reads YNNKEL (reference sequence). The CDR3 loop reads CASSPDPGNSPLHF. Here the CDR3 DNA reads TGTGCCAGCAGCCCCGACCCAGGGAATTCACCCCTCCACTTT.

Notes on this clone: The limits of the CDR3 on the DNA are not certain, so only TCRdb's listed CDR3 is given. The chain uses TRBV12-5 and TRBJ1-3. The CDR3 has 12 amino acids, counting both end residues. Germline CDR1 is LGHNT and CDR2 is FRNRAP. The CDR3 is CASATLGNTIYF.